This TCR beta chain was obtained from a study of OX40 agonist ivuxolimab in advanced cancers. Trimming took off 3 bases at V and 0 bases at J, with 6 bases between the two ends. CDR1 and CDR2 from the germline V gene are LNHDA and SQIVND (reference sequence). This CDR3 is built from 13 residues. Assay: immunoSEQ multiplex PCR; the TCRdb copy retains only in-frame clones and omits some. The sample includes 65,000 to 95,000 clones, around 83% of them seen just once. The receptor was derived from an adult with an advanced solid tumor such as melanoma, head and neck, liver or kidney cancer. Sequencing was performed on CD4+ or CD8+ T cells sorted from blood, taken in a trial of the OX40 agonist ivuxolimab. The chain is built from TRBV19 and TRBJ2-7; D gene uncertain. The CDR3 DNA reads as TGTGCCAGTAGTATTCCGTCCTCCTACGAGCAGTACTTC. Translated, it gives CASSIPSSYEQYF.